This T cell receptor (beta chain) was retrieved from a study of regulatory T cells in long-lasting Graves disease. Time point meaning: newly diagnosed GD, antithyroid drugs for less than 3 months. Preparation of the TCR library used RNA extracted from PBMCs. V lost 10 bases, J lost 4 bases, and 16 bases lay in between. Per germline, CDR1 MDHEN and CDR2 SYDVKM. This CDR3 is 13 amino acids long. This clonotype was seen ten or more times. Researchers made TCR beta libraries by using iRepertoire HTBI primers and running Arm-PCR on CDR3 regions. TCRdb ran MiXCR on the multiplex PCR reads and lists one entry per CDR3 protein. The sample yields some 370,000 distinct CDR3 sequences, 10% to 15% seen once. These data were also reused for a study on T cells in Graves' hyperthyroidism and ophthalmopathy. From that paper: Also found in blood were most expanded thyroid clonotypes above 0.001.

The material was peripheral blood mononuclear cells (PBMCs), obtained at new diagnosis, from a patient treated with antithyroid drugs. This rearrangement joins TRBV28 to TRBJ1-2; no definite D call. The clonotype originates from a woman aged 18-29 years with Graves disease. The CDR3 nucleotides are TGTGCCACCCTAATCCAAACCCGCTATGGCTACACCTTC. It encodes CATLIQTRYGYTF.